The 28 T cell receptor beta chains below were found in one sample sequenced in a study of blood T cell repertoires in COVID-19. Assay used: immunoSEQ multiplex PCR; TCRdb lists only in-frame clones, some missing. The table records roughly 210,000 clones, 88% of them present only once. Input material: peripheral blood. These receptors originate from a man in his 70s with acute or convalescent COVID-19.

The table lists this clone with a count of one. This chain uses TRBV18 with TRBJ1-1, with TRBD1 as a possible D gene (5 bases). Germline CDR1 reads KGHSH; CDR2 reads LQKENI. The CDR3 covers 14 residues. Trimming left V 4 bases short and J 5 bases short, with 14 bases between. As DNA, the CDR3 is TGTGCCAGCTCACGACGGGGGGGAGAGACTGAAGCTTTCTTT. Its translation is CASSRRGGETEAFF.

The V call is TRBV7-2, the J call TRBJ2-1; D possibly corresponds to TRBD2 (7 bases). This CDR3 has 14 amino acids. The V and J ends lost 2 bases and 9 bases respectively, with 14 bases between them. Germline CDR1 SGHTA, CDR2 FQGNSA. Here the CDR3 DNA reads TGTGCCAGCAGCTTATGGGGGGGCTACGGTGAGCAGTTCTTC. Translation gives CASSLWGGYGEQFF. Based on the CDR3 plus reference TRBV7-2 and TRBJ2-1, the full variable domain is GAGVSQSPSNKVTEKGKDVELRCDPISGHTALYWYRQSLGQGLEFLIYFQGNSAPDKSGLPSDRFSAERTGGSVSTLTIQRTQQEDSAVYLCASSLWGGYGEQFFGPGTRLTVL.

This chain links TRBV28 with TRBJ1-4; D uncertain. Germline CDR1 is MDHEN and CDR2 is SYDVKM. V was shortened by 6 bases and J by 8 bases, with 10 bases between the two germline ends. CDR3 size: 12 residues. Here the CDR3 reads CASRSLGEKLFF. CDR3 nucleotide sequence: TGTGCCAGCAGGTCCTTGGGCGAAAAACTGTTTTTT. Based on the CDR3 plus reference TRBV28 and TRBJ1-4, the full variable domain is DVKVTQSSRYLVKRTGEKVFLECVQDMDHENMFWYRQDPGLGLRLIYFSYDVKMKEKGDIPEGYSVSREKKERFSLILESASTNQTSMYLCASRSLGEKLFFGSGTQLSVL.

This rearrangement joins TRBV6-5 to TRBJ2-7; TRBD2 agrees at 7 bases. In germline, CDR1 is MNHEY, CDR2 SVGAGI. Trimming cost V 0 bases and J 1 base; bases outside gene matches: 3. The CDR3 is made up of 15 amino acids. The CDR3 spells CASSYSASGSYEQYF. CDR3 sequence (DNA): TGTGCCAGCAGTTACTCTGCTAGCGGATCCTACGAGCAGTACTTC.

The chain recombines TRBV5-1 with TRBJ1-4; a weak D match, TRBD1 (6 bases). V gave up 0 bases and J gave up 4 bases, with 16 bases separating them. Per the germline V gene, CDR1 is SGHRS and CDR2 is YFSETQ. This CDR3 comprises 17 residues. The chain's CDR3 is CASSLGRGSEFNEKLFF. CDR3 coding DNA: TGCGCCAGCAGCTTGGGAAGGGGGTCTGAATTTAATGAAAAACTGTTTTTT.

This chain uses TRBV20-1 with TRBJ2-2, with 12 bases aligning to TRBD2. The V gene's germline CDR1 is DFQATT and CDR2 SNEGSKA (reference sequence). The J segment lost 4 bases and the V segment lost 3 bases, leaving 3 bases of the junction unmatched. This CDR3 spans 15 amino acids. CDR3 region: CSASSSGRGTGELFF. The CDR3 region has the DNA TGCAGTGCTAGTTCTAGCGGGAGGGGCACCGGGGAGCTGTTTTTT.

V usage is TRBV7-3 and J usage is TRBJ2-2; 8 bases map to TRBD1. Germline CDR1 SGHTA, CDR2 FQGTGA. The CDR3 is 16 residues long. The V segment lost 2 bases and the J segment 7 bases; nucleotides outside the gene matches: 9. The CDR3 coding sequence is TGTGCCAGCAGCTTAGACAGGGGAAGTCCGCGCGGGGAGCTGTTTTTT. Translating it yields CASSLDRGSPRGELFF.

The chain couples TRBV19 to TRBJ2-1, with 12 bases identical to TRBD2. Germline V lookup: CDR1 LNHDA, CDR2 SQIVND (reference sequence). Trimming at V came to 6 bases and at J to 6 bases, leaving 9 bases not matched to a gene. CDR3 length: 16 residues. The CDR3 loop is CASRTSGSGNFNEQFF. The CDR3 DNA is TGTGCCAGTAGGACTAGCGGGAGTGGGAACTTCAATGAGCAGTTCTTC. The full variable domain, completed using reference TRBV19 and TRBJ2-1, is DGGITQSPKYLFRKEGQNVTLSCEQNLNHDAMYWYRQDPGQGLRLIYYSQIVNDFQKGDIAEGYSVSREKKESFPLTVTSAQKNPTAFYLCASRTSGSGNFNEQFFGPGTRLTVL.

This clone was detected once. This chain links TRBV5-5 with TRBJ2-2; possibly TRBD2 for D (5 bases). The CDR3 runs 15 residues. The ends were cut back, 0 bases at V and 4 bases at J, with 10 bases in the middle. Germline V gene sequence: CDR1 SGHKS, CDR2 YYEKEE (reference sequence). CDR3 in amino acids: CASSLAEGFTGELFF. Written as DNA, the CDR3 is TGTGCCAGCAGCTTGGCCGAGGGCTTCACCGGGGAGCTGTTTTTT.

DNA for the CDR3: TGTGCCAGCAGTGTCGCGGAGCATACCGGAAACACCATATATTTT. Translating it yields CASSVAEHTGNTIYF. The V and J genes are TRBV2 and TRBJ1-3, with unresolved D. The CDR3 is made up of 15 amino acids. Germline V gene sequence: CDR1 SNHLY, CDR2 FYNNEI. The V gene lost 4 bases and the J gene lost 4 bases, with 14 bases spanning the gap.

The genes are TRBV27 and TRBJ1-4; 10 bases match TRBD1. This CDR3 region has 15 residues. V lost 6 bases, J lost 6 bases, and 7 bases stayed unmatched. Germline V gene lookup returns CDR1 MNHEY and CDR2 SMNVEV (reference sequence). The CDR3 DNA is TGTGCCAGCAGACAACGACAGGGGGCATATGAAAAACTGTTTTTT. As protein: CASRQRQGAYEKLFF.

The chain recombines TRBV29-1 with TRBJ1-2; 9 positions match TRBD1. This CDR3 comprises 13 residues. Germline CDR1 is SQVTM and CDR2 is ANQGSEA. V dropped 6 bases and J dropped 0; count of bases not matched to a gene: 2. The DNA for the CDR3 is TGCAGCGTCCGACAGGGGGCTAACTATGGCTACACCTTC. This gives the protein CSVRQGANYGYTF.

V usage is TRBV18 and J usage is TRBJ1-2; D unclear. This CDR3 contains 15 residues. V lost 0 bases, J lost 2 bases, and 10 bases lay in between. The germline gives CDR1 KGHSH, CDR2 LQKENI. The chain's CDR3 is CASSPPGRLNYGYTF. CDR3 nucleotides: TGTGCCAGCTCACCACCGGGCAGATTGAACTATGGCTACACCTTC.

The chain links TRBV28 to TRBJ1-3; the D gene is possibly TRBD1 (5 bases). This CDR3 region has 14 residues. The germline V and J ends were trimmed by 4 bases and 7 bases, with 14 bases remaining between them. The germline V gene encodes CDR1 MDHEN and CDR2 SYDVKM. The CDR3 is CASSSNDRTNTIYF. CDR3 coding DNA: TGTGCCAGCAGTTCAAACGACAGAACCAACACCATATATTTT.

The chain has TRBV9 and TRBJ1-2; D perhaps matches TRBD1 (6 bases). This CDR3 contains 15 residues. Germline values: CDR1 SGDLS, CDR2 YYNGEE. Trimming took 4 bases from V and 7 from J, leaving 20 bases between them. The CDR3 loop reads CASSPSQGLIGGYTF. The CDR3 DNA sequence: TGTGCCAGCAGCCCCTCACAGGGTCTTATCGGTGGCTACACCTTC.

J is TRBJ2-3 and V is TRBV11-2, with D possibly TRBD2 on 6 matching bases. The germline V gene has CDR1 SGHAT and CDR2 FQNNGV. The V and J ends lost 6 bases and 0 bases respectively, with 16 bases between them. The CDR3 contains 16 residues. The CDR3 region is CASRSKREPSTDTQYF. In nucleotides, the CDR3 is TGTGCCAGCAGGTCCAAACGGGAGCCCAGCACAGATACGCAGTATTTT.

This clone was counted only a few times. This chain links TRBV5-5 with TRBJ2-2; 8 bases agree with TRBD2. V shed 5 bases, J shed 6 bases, and the junction held 6 bases outside the gene matches. CDR3 length: 14 residues. Germline V gives CDR1 SGHKS, CDR2 YYEKEE (reference sequence). The CDR3 DNA sequence: TGTGCCAGCAGTTTAGCGGGACTCTCCGGGGAGCTGTTTTTT. This sequence encodes CASSLAGLSGELFF.

This rearrangement joins TRBV14 to TRBJ1-6, with unresolved D. Trimming took off 1 base at V and 3 bases at J, with 7 bases between the two ends. The germline CDR1 and CDR2 sequences are SGHDN and FVKESK. The CDR3 extends over 15 amino acids. In nucleotides, the CDR3 is TGTGCCAGCAGCCAAGCAGGCCTCTATAATTCACCCCTCCACTTT. This sequence encodes CASSQAGLYNSPLHF.

This chain links TRBV9 with TRBJ2-2; D is possibly TRBD2 (5 bases). The CDR3 spans 18 residues. Germline V gene data show CDR1 as SGDLS and CDR2 as YYNGEE. V lost 4 bases to trimming and J lost 5 bases, with 24 bases between them. CDR3 nucleotides: TGTGCCAGCAGCCCAAAAGTCGGGATAGCCGTTTGGACCGGGGAGCTGTTTTTT. This gives the protein CASSPKVGIAVWTGELFF.

This clone was seen ten or more times. The chain combines TRBV6-5 with TRBJ1-5, with D unclear. The CDR3 length is 15 residues. CDR1 is MNHEY, CDR2 SVGAGI, per germline. The V end lost 5 bases, the J end lost 0 bases, and 11 bases lay between the germline ends. The CDR3 protein is CASSPRGDSNQPQHF. Written as DNA, the CDR3 is TGTGCCAGCAGTCCCCGGGGAGATAGCAATCAGCCCCAGCATTTT.

V usage is TRBV2 and J usage is TRBJ2-5; 11 bases are a match to TRBD1. The junction had 11 bases not matched to a gene; V was cut back by 10 bases and J by 4 bases. CDR3 size: 15 residues. The germline V gene has CDR1 SNHLY and CDR2 FYNNEI. The CDR3 DNA reads as TGTGCCACTTTAAGGGGGACAGGGGGAGGAGAGACCCAGTACTTC. Translating it yields CATLRGTGGGETQYF. Full variable domain (outside the CDR3, taken from reference TRBV2 and TRBJ2-5): EPEVTQTPSHQVTQMGQEVILRCVPISNHLYFYWYRQILGQKVEFLVSFYNNEISEKSEIFDDQFSVERPDGSNFTLKIRSTKLEDSAMYFCATLRGTGGGETQYFGPGTRLLVL.

The chain is built from TRBV20-1 and TRBJ2-1; 10 bases are a match to TRBD1. This CDR3 contains 14 residues. From germline, CDR1 is DFQATT and CDR2 SNEGSKA (reference sequence). Trimming at V came to 3 bases and at J to 8 bases, leaving 7 bases not matched to a gene. DNA of the CDR3: TGCAGTGCTAGTGCGGGACAGGGGTTTTATGAGCAGTTCTTC. It translates to CSASAGQGFYEQFF.

The CDR3 here is CASSPRGQGARETQYF. The CDR3 nucleotides are TGTGCCAGCAGTCCGAGGGGACAGGGGGCTCGAGAGACCCAGTACTTC. The chain combines TRBV7-6 with TRBJ2-5, with 12 bases lining up with TRBD1. V lost 6 bases and J lost 4; bases outside the gene matches: 9. This CDR3 has 16 amino acids. Looked up from germline, CDR1 is SGHVS and CDR2 is FNYEAQ.

The chain combines TRBV24-1 with TRBJ2-3; tentative D call: TRBD1 (5 bases). The V end was cut by 6 bases, the J end by 5 bases, with 17 bases between. CDR1 KGHDR and CDR2 SFDVKD come from the germline V gene. This CDR3 has 15 residues. CDR3 region: CATSTNGHNGDTQYF. The CDR3 region has the DNA TGTGCCACCAGTACGAATGGACATAATGGAGATACGCAGTATTTT.

The chain uses TRBV30 and TRBJ1-4; no reliable D call. V gave up 5 bases and J gave up 3 bases, with 16 bases separating them. There are 15 residues in the CDR3. In germline, CDR1 is GTSNPN, CDR2 SVGIG (reference sequence). In nucleotides, the CDR3 is TGTGCCTGGGGCCCTTTAGGAGGTCCTAATGAAAAACTGTTTTTT. Translating it yields CAWGPLGGPNEKLFF.

This chain uses TRBV5-1 with TRBJ2-2; perhaps TRBD2 as D (6 bases). Trimming cost V 4 bases and J 1 base, with 8 bases left between them. Germline loops: CDR1 SGHRS, CDR2 YFSETQ. The CDR3 is 14 residues long. CDR3 residues: CASSPGVNTGELFF. CDR3 nucleotide sequence: TGCGCCAGCAGCCCGGGGGTGAACACCGGGGAGCTGTTTTTT.

The V and J genes are TRBV27 and TRBJ1-4, with D possibly TRBD1 on 6 matching bases. V was cut by 3 bases and J by 3 bases, with 8 bases left in between. Germline-derived CDR1 and CDR2 are MNHEY and SMNVEV (reference sequence). The CDR3 extends over 14 amino acids. The CDR3 DNA is TGTGCCAGCAGTTTCCGGACAGCTAATGAAAAACTGTTTTTT. Translation: CASSFRTANEKLFF.

The chain is built from TRBV6-5 and TRBJ2-1, with D maybe TRBD2 (6 bases). CDR1 and CDR2 from the germline V gene are MNHEY and SVGAGI. V was trimmed by 6 bases and J by 5 bases, leaving 8 bases between them. This CDR3 has 12 amino acids. This chain's CDR3 is CASSRTNNEQFF. CDR3 DNA: TGTGCCAGCAGCCGGACTAACAATGAGCAGTTCTTC.